This note documents a single T cell receptor beta chain sequence. Its antigen remains unknown. CDR1 is SGHTA, CDR2 FQGNSA, per germline. V lost 0 bases and J lost 1, with 16 bases in between. This CDR3 comprises 18 residues. These data originate in a study of cytomegalovirus exposure and HLA in healthy donors. The overall study: Later analysis reported that the approximately 120 validation repertoires shared the platform of the approximately 690 first-cohort repertoires.

Some clones are missing from TCRdb's copy, which holds only in-frame ones; the method was immunoSEQ multiplex PCR. The profile covers about 160,000 clones, with roughly 90% appearing a single time and about 5.8% taken by the ten largest. Findings of the study overall: The classifier, whose performance was assessed in both the original and validation cohorts, reportedly diagnosed cytomegalovirus status with high specificity and sensitivity.

The V call is TRBV7-2, the J call TRBJ2-1; no clear D. The sequenced sample consisted of PBMCs. This clonotype was sampled from a woman aged 30 to 39 in good health and CMV-seronegative. Here the CDR3 reads CASSLAVGSRISYNEQFF. CDR3 DNA sequence: TGTGCCAGCAGCTTAGCCGTTGGGTCCCGTATTTCCTACAATGAGCAGTTCTTC.